This T cell receptor (beta chain) was recovered during a study of blood T cells in healthy people across ages. Points from the study as a whole: Older age coincided with a roughly linear decline in TCR beta diversity per million T cells. Comparison with aged donors showed that long-lived donors had more naive CD4+ cells and higher diversity. Estimated diversity that came from one million T cells was considered an underestimate.

Using a J-beta primer mix together with a sample-barcoded 5' primer, a second PCR was run for about 6 to 11 cycles. TCRdb analysed the 5' RACE reads with MiXCR anew, one entry per CDR3 protein. The table has 650,000 or so distinct CDR3 sequences, under 65% seen once. The CDR3 has 13 residues. Looked up from germline, CDR1 is DFQATT and CDR2 is SNEGSKA (reference sequence). V was cut by 5 bases and J by 2 bases, with 10 bases left in between. In the case of this clonotype: Antigen specificity is unknown.

The chain uses TRBV20-1 and TRBJ2-1; D is unclear. Sequenced sample: blood. The sequence was obtained from a woman older than 75 in good health. The CDR3 region is CSALRGTYNEQFF. CDR3 nucleotides: TGCAGTGCTCTGCGAGGAACCTACAATGAGCAGTTCTTC.